Here is one TCR beta chain with its context. Its matching antigen is unknown. The entry originates in a study of cytomegalovirus exposure and HLA in healthy donors. Trimming left V 6 bases short and J 2 bases short, with 14 bases between. The CDR3 is made up of 15 amino acids. In germline, CDR1 is LNHDA, CDR2 SQIVND (reference sequence). Study-wide points: Per a later analysis, under 20,000 TCR beta sequences showed association with HLA alleles at 0.05 false discovery rate. In a later analysis, DRB1 alleles had the most associated TCRs; HLA-C alleles the fewest. V- and J-gene trimming of TCR beta was linked (in a later analysis) to a missense DCLRE1C variant.

This PCR relied on a set of 60 Vbeta primers and 13 Jbeta primers. Profiled with immunoSEQ multiplex PCR; TCRdb holds only in-frame clones, not every one. Of roughly 150,000 clones listed, 65% to 85% were seen once; the top ten hold roughly 7.3%. The V gene is TRBV19, the J gene TRBJ2-1; a possible D gene is TRBD2 (6 bases). This receptor was obtained from a man aged 30 to 39 in good health and CMV-seronegative. Source material: PBMCs. CDR3 DNA: TGTGCCAGTAGGACTACTAGCTACGCCTACAATGAGCAGTTCTTC. It codes for CASRTTSYAYNEQFF.